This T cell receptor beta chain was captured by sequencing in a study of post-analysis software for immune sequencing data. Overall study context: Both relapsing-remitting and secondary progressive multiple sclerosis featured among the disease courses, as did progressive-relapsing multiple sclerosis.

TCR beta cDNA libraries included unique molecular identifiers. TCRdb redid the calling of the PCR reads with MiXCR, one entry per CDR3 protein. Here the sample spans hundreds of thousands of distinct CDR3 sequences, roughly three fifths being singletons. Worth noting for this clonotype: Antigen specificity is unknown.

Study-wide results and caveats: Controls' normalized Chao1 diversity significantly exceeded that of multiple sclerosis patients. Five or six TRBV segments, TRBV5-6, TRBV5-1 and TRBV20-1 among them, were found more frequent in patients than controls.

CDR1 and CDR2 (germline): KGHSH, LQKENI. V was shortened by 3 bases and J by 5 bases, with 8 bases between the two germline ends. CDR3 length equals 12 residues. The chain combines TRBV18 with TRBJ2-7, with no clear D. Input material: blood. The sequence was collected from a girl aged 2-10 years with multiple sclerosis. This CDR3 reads CASSPNLHEQYF. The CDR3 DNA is TGTGCCAGCTCACCGAATCTCCACGAGCAGTACTTC.